This T cell receptor beta chain originates from a study of CD8 T cells in Susac syndrome. Study-wide context: Sequencing included Susac syndrome patients, about six of them with active disease and under 10 in remission.

The CDR3 runs 14 residues. With 5 bases clipped from V and 2 bases from J, the junction kept 6 bases outside the gene matches. Per the germline V gene, CDR1 is DFQATT and CDR2 is SNEGSKA (reference sequence). RNA was extracted with the RNeasy kit, and a quantity of roughly 0.5 to 1 ug was reverse transcribed using random hexamers. TCRdb itself ran the immunoSEQ multiplex PCR reads through MiXCR, one entry per CDR3 protein. The sample has over 150,000 distinct CDR3 sequences, 90% to 97% seen once. The source is a human donor with Susac syndrome. The chain employs TRBV20-1 and TRBJ2-1, with TRBD2 matching 7 bases. Sample: CD4+ T cells from PBMCs. The CDR3, as DNA: TGCAGTGCTCCCCGGGCGGGAGCCTACAATGAGCAGTTCTTC. Translated, it gives CSAPRAGAYNEQFF.